One sample yielded the 25 T cell receptor beta chains listed below, sequenced in a study of T cell repertoires in cytomegalovirus infection. MiXCR, run by TCRdb on the reads, gives a single entry per CDR3 protein. The table includes just under 300,000 distinct CDR3 sequences, roughly 9.3% detected once. Source material: PBMCs. Receptors were obtained from a human donor in good health (CMV status not recorded). Some clones in this sample may be carry-over from other donors' samples.

The CDR3 is CSARRGSGNTIYF. Written as DNA, the CDR3 is TGCAGTGCCCGACGGGGGAGTGGAAACACCATATATTTT. The V call is TRBV20-1, the J call TRBJ1-3; D may be TRBD1 (5 bases). The germline V gene encodes CDR1 DFQATT and CDR2 SNEGSKA (reference sequence). This CDR3 comprises 13 residues. V dropped 6 bases and J dropped 3 bases, with 12 bases sitting between them.

This clonotype was seen many times. The gene calls are TRBV28 and TRBJ2-1, with no clear D. V lost 9 bases and J 3 bases, leaving 6 bases between the germline ends. The CDR3 is made up of 11 amino acids. The germline V gene has CDR1 MDHEN and CDR2 SYDVKM. CDR3 protein: CASLGYNEQFF. Written as DNA, the CDR3 is TGTGCCAGTCTAGGCTACAATGAGCAGTTCTTC. Together with reference TRBV28 and TRBJ2-1, the CDR3 gives the full variable domain: DVKVTQSSRYLVKRTGEKVFLECVQDMDHENMFWYRQDPGLGLRLIYFSYDVKMKEKGDIPEGYSVSREKKERFSLILESASTNQTSMYLCASLGYNEQFFGPGTRLTVL.

In this sample, this clonotype turned up a few times. The chain combines TRBV6-5 with TRBJ1-5, with D perhaps TRBD1 (6 bases). The germline gives CDR1 MNHEY, CDR2 SVGAGI. The germline V and J ends were trimmed by 5 bases and 0 bases, with 23 bases remaining between them. CDR3 length: 19 residues. The CDR3: CASSPLLLDRLNSNQPQHF. CDR3 coding DNA: TGTGCCAGCAGTCCACTACTTTTAGACAGGTTGAATAGCAATCAGCCCCAGCATTTT.

V gene TRBV19 combines with J gene TRBJ2-4, with 8 nucleotides matching TRBD1. CDR1 LNHDA and CDR2 SQIVND come from the germline V gene (reference sequence). CDR3 size: 13 residues. V trimming: 4 bases; J trimming: 9 bases; junction bases outside the gene matches: 5. The CDR3 region has the DNA TGTGCCAGTAGTAAGGCAGGGGGCCTCATTCAGTACTTC. As protein: CASSKAGGLIQYF.

V usage is TRBV9 and J usage is TRBJ2-1, with TRBD2 matching over 10 bases. The germline V gene has CDR1 SGDLS and CDR2 YYNGEE. V lost 1 base to trimming and J lost 6 bases; unmatched junction nucleotides: 4. This CDR3 is built from 15 residues. CDR3 region: CASSVNSGGINEQFF. Written as DNA, the CDR3 is TGTGCCAGCAGCGTAAATAGCGGGGGGATCAATGAGCAGTTCTTC.

The sample holds many counts of this clonotype. The genes are TRBV20-1 and TRBJ1-1; possible D gene TRBD1, 6 bases. Germline V CDR1 and CDR2: DFQATT, SNEGSKA (reference sequence). Trimming removed 3 bases at V and 5 bases at J, with 13 bases between. The CDR3 length is 13 residues. The CDR3 loop reads CSASLGRGTEAFF. The CDR3 nucleotides read TGCAGTGCTAGTCTCGGGAGGGGGACTGAAGCTTTCTTT.

This clonotype appeared a few times. The V call is TRBV28, the J call TRBJ2-2, with D maybe TRBD2 (6 bases). Germline-derived CDR1 and CDR2 are MDHEN and SYDVKM. This CDR3 is 13 amino acids long. The ends were cut back, 9 bases at V and 8 bases at J, with 16 bases in the middle. CDR3 nucleotides: TGTGCCAGTACGGGACTCCAAAGGGGGGAGCTGTTTTTT. Its translation: CASTGLQRGELFF.

In its sample, this clonotype was seen many times. The CDR3 bases are TGTGCCAGCGGCCTAGCGGGGCTACTACGCACAGATACGCAGTATTTT. Amino acids: CASGLAGLLRTDTQYF. This chain uses TRBV7-2 with TRBJ2-3, with TRBD2 matching over 9 bases. Germline loops: CDR1 SGHTA, CDR2 FQGNSA. Germline trimming cut 8 bases from V and 1 base from J; bases unmatched to any gene: 10. This CDR3 comprises 16 residues. The variable domain in full, with the rest retrieved from reference TRBV7-2 and TRBJ2-3, is GAGVSQSPSNKVTEKGKDVELRCDPISGHTALYWYRQSLGQGLEFLIYFQGNSAPDKSGLPSDRFSAERTGGSVSTLTIQRTQQEDSAVYLCASGLAGLLRTDTQYFGPGTRLTVL.

This clonotype has a count of ten or more. The J gene is TRBJ2-5, the V gene TRBV7-2; D is perhaps TRBD1 (5 bases). The CDR3 extends over 15 amino acids. Germline-derived CDR1 and CDR2 are SGHTA and FQGNSA. V gave up 6 bases and J gave up 1 base, with 15 bases separating them. Here the CDR3 reads CASRPKQVIQETQYF. CDR3 bases: TGTGCCAGCAGACCAAAACAGGTCATCCAAGAGACCCAGTACTTC.

The chain recombines TRBV10-3 with TRBJ2-2, with TRBD2 matching 11 bases. This CDR3 comprises 14 residues. Per the germline V gene, CDR1 is ENHRY and CDR2 is SYGVKD. The ends lost 10 bases at V and 4 bases at J; junction bases unmatched: 5. The CDR3 reads CATATSGGTGELFF. CDR3 nucleotide sequence: TGTGCCACCGCCACTAGCGGGGGCACCGGGGAGCTGTTTTTT.

This clonotype came up many times. The chain is built from TRBV19 and TRBJ1-1; D uncertain. V was pared by 10 bases and J by 1 base, with 7 bases between. Germline CDR1 and CDR2: LNHDA and SQIVND (reference sequence). The CDR3 extends over 11 amino acids. The CDR3 region is CATRRNTEAFF. The CDR3 nucleotides read TGTGCCACCCGGCGGAACACTGAAGCTTTCTTT.

V is TRBV24-1 and J is TRBJ2-3; no clear D. CDR1 is KGHDR and CDR2 is SFDVKD in the germline V gene. The CDR3 contains 13 residues. Trimming removed 2 bases at V and 2 bases at J, with 4 bases between. CDR3 coding DNA: TGTGCCACCAGTGATTCAGACACAGATACGCAGTATTTT. It codes for CATSDSDTDTQYF.

This clonotype was recorded at least ten times. J is TRBJ2-7 and V is TRBV7-9; no clear D. Germline assignment: CDR1 SEHNR and CDR2 FQNEAQ (reference sequence). CDR3 length equals 14 residues. Trimming cost V 5 bases and J 1 base, with 12 bases left between them. The CDR3 loop is CASSQSRESYEQYV. The CDR3 DNA reads as TGTGCCAGCAGCCAGTCTAGGGAATCCTACGAGCAGTACGTC.

This clonotype came up many times. V is TRBV14 and J is TRBJ2-3; TRBD2 matches at 8 bases. The CDR3 has 17 amino acids. Germline V gene lookup returns CDR1 SGHDN and CDR2 FVKESK. The V segment lost 2 bases and the J segment 6 bases; nucleotides outside the gene matches: 13. CDR3 in DNA: TGTGCCAGCAGCCAAAGAACGGGGACTAGGGGTGAGGATACGCAGTATTTT. Encoded protein: CASSQRTGTRGEDTQYF.

This clonotype was observed many times. The chain recombines TRBV7-8 with TRBJ2-5; 9 nucleotides line up with TRBD1. The CDR3 has 15 amino acids. The germline V gene has CDR1 SGHVS and CDR2 FQNEAQ. Unmatched junction bases numbered 6, after V lost 4 bases and J lost 3 bases. CDR3 protein: CASSYLRTGEETQYF. The CDR3 DNA reads TGTGCCAGCAGCTACCTAAGGACAGGGGAAGAGACCCAGTACTTC.

Ten or more counts support this clonotype. The CDR3 DNA reads as TGTGCCAGCAGGGGGGGGGGCCTGAACACTGAAGCTTTCTTT. Encoded protein: CASRGGGLNTEAFF. The chain couples TRBV27 to TRBJ1-1; D is possibly TRBD1 (6 bases). Germline V gives CDR1 MNHEY, CDR2 SMNVEV (reference sequence). V lost 6 bases and J 0 bases, leaving 11 bases between the germline ends. The CDR3 runs 14 residues.

Notes on this clonotype: A much larger clone differs by one base, so this may be a read error. The chain uses TRBV28 and TRBJ1-4; D gene uncertain. Germline values: CDR1 MDHEN, CDR2 SYDVKM. There are 11 residues in the CDR3. CDR3 in DNA: TGTGCCGGCAGTACAAAAGGGAAACTGTTTTTT. It specifies CAGSTKGKLFF.

This clonotype was seen repeatedly, ten times or more. The DNA of the CDR3 is TGTGCCAGCAGCTCTCGGACCGCCCCCTACGAGCAGTACTTC. It is translated as CASSSRTAPYEQYF. The chain carries TRBV5-4 and TRBJ2-7; D unresolved. The CDR3 covers 14 residues. Trimming stripped 3 bases from V and 2 bases from J, with 12 bases between. The germline V gene encodes CDR1 SGHNT and CDR2 YYREEE (reference sequence).

V usage is TRBV20-1 and J usage is TRBJ2-2, with 13 bases aligning to TRBD2. The CDR3 is made up of 16 amino acids. The germline CDR1 and CDR2 sequences are DFQATT and SNEGSKA (reference sequence). The V segment lost 6 bases and the J segment 2 bases; nucleotides outside the gene matches: 6. This chain's CDR3 is CSAVGLAGFNTGELFF. CDR3 sequence (DNA): TGCAGTGCAGTGGGACTAGCGGGGTTTAACACCGGGGAGCTGTTTTTT.

The table lists this clonotype with many counts. The rearrangement links TRBV7-6 to TRBJ2-2, with D maybe TRBD2 (6 bases). This CDR3 is 17 amino acids long. Germline values: CDR1 SGHVS, CDR2 FNYEAQ. Trimming shortened V by 5 bases and J by 6 bases, and 22 bases separated the two germline ends. CDR3 bases: TGTGCCAGCAGCCCTTCCTTAAGGCGGGATGTCTCCGGGGAGCTGTTTTTT. Amino acids: CASSPSLRRDVSGELFF.

The chain is built from TRBV20-1 and TRBJ2-2; 11 bases are shared with TRBD2. The length of the CDR3 is 18 residues. Germline V gene data show CDR1 as DFQATT and CDR2 as SNEGSKA (reference sequence). Trimming removed 5 bases from V and 5 bases from J; junction bases left unmatched: 16. The CDR3: CSARSPSGGSPWTGELFF. In DNA, the CDR3 is TGCAGTGCTCGGTCCCCTAGCGGGGGGTCCCCGTGGACCGGGGAGCTGTTTTTT.

This clonotype was found many times. This chain uses TRBV6-2 or TRBV6-3 with TRBJ2-5; 9 positions match TRBD2. This CDR3 spans 18 amino acids. Germline-derived CDR1 and CDR2 are MNHEY and SVGEGT. After removal of 2 bases from V and 0 bases from J, the junction contained 10 bases not matched to a gene. The CDR3 coding sequence is TGTGCCAGCAGTTACGCCCTCGGGAAGCGGGGGGACCAAGAGACCCAGTACTTC. This translates into CASSYALGKRGDQETQYF.

The J gene is TRBJ2-1, the V gene TRBV12-3 or TRBV12-4; 11 bases line up with TRBD2. V was pared by 7 bases and J by 5 bases, with 4 bases of the junction left unmatched. The CDR3 length is 14 residues. The CDR3 DNA reads TGTGCCAGCATCCTAGCGGGGGGAAACAATGAGCAGTTCTTC. Translating it yields CASILAGGNNEQFF.

The sample holds many counts of this clonotype. The chain couples TRBV6-6 to TRBJ2-5; D unresolved. Trimming shortened V by 4 bases and J by 2 bases, and 8 bases separated the two germline ends. Germline V gene sequence: CDR1 MNHNY, CDR2 SVGAGI (reference sequence). This CDR3 is built from 13 residues. CDR3 loop: CASSLRKQETQYF. The DNA of the CDR3 is TGTGCCAGCAGTTTGAGGAAACAAGAGACCCAGTACTTC.

The chain carries TRBV29-1 and TRBJ2-5; 7 nucleotides align to TRBD1. Germline V gives CDR1 SQVTM, CDR2 ANQGSEA. J lost 4 bases, V lost 7 bases, and 12 bases had no gene match. There are 14 residues in the CDR3. CDR3 DNA sequence: TGCAGCGCATGGCCGGGACAGCTGAGAGAGACCCAGTACTTC. It yields the protein CSAWPGQLRETQYF.